The 12 T cell receptor beta chains below were found in one sample sequenced in a study of regulatory T cells in long-lasting Graves disease. Library construction for TCR beta used iRepertoire HTBI primers and Arm-PCR of CDR3 regions. A single record per CDR3 protein comes from TCRdb applying MiXCR to the multiplex PCR reads. Of about 540,000 distinct CDR3 sequences listed, around an eighth are singletons. Sample time point: newly diagnosed GD, antithyroid drugs for less than 3 months. The TCR library was made from RNA extracted from PBMCs. Separately, the same data were catalogued under a study of T cells in Graves' hyperthyroidism and ophthalmopathy.

The sequences come from peripheral blood mononuclear cells (PBMCs), collected at new diagnosis, from a patient treated with antithyroid drugs. These receptor sequences come from a man aged 25-45 years with Graves disease.

The sample holds a few counts of this clonotype. V is TRBV18 and J is TRBJ2-1; 8 positions match TRBD2. CDR1 and CDR2 from the germline V gene are KGHSH and LQKENI. The CDR3 is 15 residues long. Trimming removed 0 bases from V and 8 bases from J; junction bases left unmatched: 6. The CDR3 bases are TGTGCCAGCTCACCACCGGTTTCCGGGAGGGATGAGCAGTTCTTC. Its protein is CASSPPVSGRDEQFF.

The chain carries TRBV30 and TRBJ1-6; D gene ambiguous. Deletions cut 0 bases from V and 6 bases from J, with 9 bases between. There are 14 residues in the CDR3. CDR1 GTSNPN and CDR2 SVGIG come from the germline V gene (reference sequence). The CDR3 DNA sequence: TGTGCCTGGAGTGTCGGCCCGAGTAATTCACCCCTCCACTTT. It is translated as CAWSVGPSNSPLHF.

This chain's CDR3 is CSVANSGANVLTF. The DNA of the CDR3 is TGCAGCGTTGCTAACTCTGGGGCCAACGTCCTGACTTTC. The genes are TRBV29-1 and TRBJ2-6; D is undetermined. V lost 4 bases, J lost 0 bases, and 4 bases lay in between. This CDR3 has 13 amino acids. Germline-derived CDR1 and CDR2 are SQVTM and ANQGSEA.

Many counts were recorded for this clonotype. This chain uses TRBV20-1 with TRBJ1-5, with D tentatively TRBD1 (5 bases). Germline CDR1 and CDR2: DFQATT and SNEGSKA (reference sequence). The CDR3 contains 14 residues. Trimming left V 5 bases short and J 7 bases short, with 18 bases between. CDR3: CSAGGRTTGQPQHF. In DNA form, the CDR3 reads TGCAGTGCTGGGGGGAGAACGACTGGGCAGCCCCAGCATTTT.

This clonotype was counted ten times or more. The chain links TRBV11-3 to TRBJ2-1, with TRBD1 matching 7 bases. The CDR3 runs 16 residues. The trim removed 4 bases at V and 3 bases at J, leaving 9 bases unmatched. Germline lookup yields CDR1 SGHNT and CDR2 YENEEA. DNA of the CDR3: TGTGCCAGCAGCTGGGGGACAGACCAAATCTACAATGAGCAGTTCTTC. This gives the protein CASSWGTDQIYNEQFF.

The chain carries TRBV7-8 and TRBJ1-3; D is perhaps TRBD1 (5 bases). V was cut by 0 bases and J by 3 bases, with 15 bases left in between. CDR1 is SGHVS, CDR2 FQNEAQ, per germline. The CDR3 has 17 amino acids. The DNA of the CDR3 is TGTGCCAGCAGCTTAGCAGGGGCAGGGCGAGGTGGAAACACCATATATTTT. Amino acid sequence: CASSLAGAGRGGNTIYF.

The rearrangement uses TRBV7-2 and TRBJ2-7; 8 nucleotides align to TRBD1. This CDR3 contains 15 residues. The J segment lost 4 bases and the V segment lost 1 base, leaving 6 bases of the junction unmatched. Germline V CDR1 and CDR2: SGHTA, FQGNSA. This CDR3 reads CASSLGGQAYYEQYF. Here the CDR3 DNA reads TGTGCCAGCAGCTTAGGGGGACAGGCCTATTACGAGCAGTACTTC.

This clonotype was seen many times. The gene calls are TRBV12-5 and TRBJ2-5; no clear D gene. Germline V gene lookup returns CDR1 LGHNT and CDR2 FRNRAP. Between the trimmed V and J ends, which lost 6 bases and 4 bases, there was a span of 12 bases. This CDR3 contains 13 residues. The CDR3 DNA is TGTGCTAGTGGCCGGTCCTCTCCAGAGACCCAGTACTTC. Encoded protein: CASGRSSPETQYF.

This clonotype has ten or more counts. The V gene is TRBV9, the J gene TRBJ2-1; 8 bases map to TRBD2. The CDR3 runs to 15 residues. CDR1 SGDLS and CDR2 YYNGEE come from the germline V gene. J lost 5 bases, V lost 3 bases, and 7 bases had no gene match. CDR3 loop: CASSDQAGANNEQFF. The CDR3 region has the DNA TGTGCCAGCAGCGACCAAGCGGGAGCCAACAATGAGCAGTTCTTC.

This chain uses TRBV27 with TRBJ2-7; tentative D call: TRBD1 (5 bases). V shed 0 bases and J shed 5 bases, with 14 bases lying between them. The CDR3 extends over 15 amino acids. Germline CDR1 and CDR2: MNHEY and SMNVEV (reference sequence). The CDR3 protein is CASSLSARVGDEQYF. Written as DNA, the CDR3 is TGTGCCAGCAGTTTATCAGCCAGGGTCGGCGACGAGCAGTACTTC.

This clonotype was seen ten or more times. The J gene is TRBJ2-3, the V gene TRBV27; 7 nucleotides align to TRBD1. Germline CDR1 reads MNHEY; CDR2 reads SMNVEV (reference sequence). The CDR3 has 17 amino acids. V gave up 2 bases and J gave up 4 bases; unmatched junction bases: 12. CDR3 in DNA: TGTGCCAGCAGTTTAGAAGACGGGCCAGGGGGTCCAGATACGCAGTATTTT. Protein: CASSLEDGPGGPDTQYF.

This clonotype has more than one count but fewer than ten. The gene calls are TRBV20-1 and TRBJ2-3; no firm D call. The V and J ends lost 7 bases and 0 bases respectively, with 14 bases between them. This CDR3 comprises 14 residues. CDR1 is DFQATT, CDR2 SNEGSKA, per germline (reference sequence). In DNA, the CDR3 is TGCAGTGGGATTCCGATCACTAGCACAGATACGCAGTATTTT. This sequence encodes CSGIPITSTDTQYF.